What follows are 14 T cell receptor beta chains derived from one specimen sequenced in a study of shared clonotypes between healthy human individuals. Only in-frame clones appear in the TCRdb table, and some are missing; sequencing was by immunoSEQ multiplex PCR. The sample lists approximately 320,000 clones; around 86% were seen once. Sequencing used memory CD8+ T cells sorted from blood. The subset is: CD45RO+ cells pooled with CCR7-negative TemRA cells. Every receptor here comes from a man younger than 35 in good health.

This chain uses TRBV27 with TRBJ1-2; a possible D gene is TRBD1 (6 bases). Germline loops: CDR1 MNHEY, CDR2 SMNVEV (reference sequence). Trimming took 6 bases from V and 7 from J, leaving 15 bases between them. The CDR3 consists of 13 residues. The DNA for the CDR3 is TGTGCCAGCAGCCTTAGGGGGTTTCGTGGCTACACCTTC. It specifies CASSLRGFRGYTF.

The CDR3 DNA sequence: TGTGCCAGCAGTGAAGCGCCCGGGGCAGTAAACACTGAAGCTTTCTTT. This sequence encodes CASSEAPGAVNTEAFF. The chain has TRBV6-1 and TRBJ1-1; a possible D gene is TRBD1 (5 bases). Trimming shortened V by 0 bases and J by 2 bases, and 13 bases separated the two germline ends. Germline lookup yields CDR1 MNHNS and CDR2 SASEGT. CDR3 length: 16 residues.

This rearrangement joins TRBV10-2 to TRBJ2-7; 7 bases are a match to TRBD1. The germline V gene encodes CDR1 WSHSY and CDR2 SAAADI. V trimming: 5 bases; J trimming: 4 bases; junction bases outside the gene matches: 11. The CDR3 runs 15 residues. CDR3 in DNA: TGCGCCAGCAGTCCCCTCGACAGGGTGAAGTACGAGCAGTACTTC. It translates to CASSPLDRVKYEQYF.

The chain carries TRBV27 and TRBJ1-6; possible D gene TRBD1, 5 bases. The CDR3 spans 15 residues. V lost 6 bases and J 7 bases, leaving 16 bases between the germline ends. Looked up from germline, CDR1 is MNHEY and CDR2 is SMNVEV (reference sequence). The CDR3 DNA sequence: TGTGCCAGCAGGACCCAAGGGGTTGGAAATTCACCCCTCCACTTT. This encodes CASRTQGVGNSPLHF.

The rearrangement links TRBV13 to TRBJ1-1; D might be TRBD1 (6 bases). Between the trimmed V and J ends, which lost 7 bases and 1 base, there was a span of 25 bases. The CDR3 covers 18 residues. Germline lookup yields CDR1 PRHDT and CDR2 FYEKMQ (reference sequence). The CDR3 nucleotides are TGTGCCAGCACCCTGGGGTTGGACAGCCTTGGGACGAACACTGAAGCTTTCTTT. Translating gives CASTLGLDSLGTNTEAFF.

This chain joins TRBV6-5 and TRBJ1-2; unclear D gene. The CDR3 is made up of 14 amino acids. Germline V gene sequence: CDR1 MNHEY, CDR2 SVGAGI. Trimming removed 2 bases from V and 2 bases from J, with 9 bases in between. The chain's CDR3 is CASSYPGINYGYTF. The CDR3 DNA reads as TGTGCCAGCAGTTACCCCGGGATCAACTATGGCTACACCTTC.

The J gene is TRBJ2-7, the V gene TRBV7-9; 9 bases map to TRBD1. This CDR3 spans 13 amino acids. Germline V lookup: CDR1 SEHNR, CDR2 FQNEAQ (reference sequence). Trimming at V came to 5 bases and at J to 6 bases, leaving 5 bases not matched to a gene. Here the CDR3 reads CASSPWTGVEQYF. For the CDR3, the DNA is TGTGCCAGCAGCCCCTGGACAGGGGTCGAGCAGTACTTC.

The chain couples TRBV6-5 to TRBJ2-7; D assignment may be TRBD1 or TRBD2 (5 bases each). The V end was cut by 10 bases, the J end by 4 bases, with 14 bases between. The CDR3 loop spans 12 amino acids. Germline V CDR1 and CDR2: MNHEY, SVGAGI. The CDR3 loop is CATAVGAYEQYF. The CDR3 nucleotides read TGTGCCACCGCCGTCGGGGCTTACGAGCAGTACTTC.

In its sample, this clone was seen a few times. The genes are TRBV28 and TRBJ1-2; D may be TRBD1 (6 bases). Deletions cut 6 bases from V and 3 bases from J, with 17 bases between. The CDR3 length is 15 residues. Looked up from germline, CDR1 is MDHEN and CDR2 is SYDVKM. CDR3 region: CASSLRDTRHYGYTF. CDR3 DNA sequence: TGTGCCAGCAGCCTCCGGGACACAAGGCACTATGGCTACACCTTC.

This chain connects TRBV27 to TRBJ2-7, with TRBD2 identical over 10 bases. This CDR3 comprises 15 residues. CDR1 is MNHEY and CDR2 is SMNVEV in the germline V gene (reference sequence). Trimming at V came to 5 bases and at J to 7 bases, leaving 11 bases not matched to a gene. This CDR3 reads CASSLGLAAPREQYF. CDR3 nucleotide sequence: TGTGCCAGCAGTCTAGGACTAGCGGCGCCCAGGGAGCAGTACTTC.

This clone has at least ten counts. The J gene is TRBJ1-5, the V gene TRBV4-1; TRBD1 matches 9 bases. Germline loops: CDR1 MGHRA, CDR2 YSYEKL. V lost 4 bases to trimming and J lost 6 bases; unmatched junction nucleotides: 4. This CDR3 contains 14 residues. This CDR3 reads CASSLGQGSQPQHF. CDR3 DNA sequence: TGCGCCAGCAGCCTGGGACAGGGTAGTCAGCCCCAGCATTTT.

This sequence joins TRBV30 and TRBJ1-2, with TRBD1 identical over 8 bases. Per germline, CDR1 GTSNPN and CDR2 SVGIG (reference sequence). V was clipped by 1 base and J by 4 bases; unmatched bases: 17. The CDR3 consists of 18 residues. CDR3 protein: CAWSAPRWTGNELYGYTF. In DNA, the CDR3 is TGTGCCTGGAGTGCGCCCCGTTGGACAGGGAACGAACTCTATGGCTACACCTTC.

The chain has TRBV6-6 and TRBJ1-3; D is ambiguous. Germline V lookup: CDR1 MNHNY, CDR2 SVGAGI (reference sequence). The length of the CDR3 is 16 residues. The V and J ends lost 6 bases and 4 bases respectively, with 19 bases between them. CDR3 region: CASSYTDSSYGNTIYF. CDR3 nucleotides: TGTGCCAGCAGCTATACGGACTCCTCTTACGGAAACACCATATATTTT.

The chain has TRBV5-6 and TRBJ1-1; 7 positions match TRBD1. V shed 4 bases and J 3 bases; nucleotides not matched to a gene: 6. The CDR3 spans 14 residues. Germline-derived CDR1 and CDR2 are SGHDT and YYEEEE. The CDR3 reads CASSASGGYTEAFF. CDR3 coding DNA: TGTGCCAGCAGCGCGTCAGGGGGGTACACTGAAGCTTTCTTT.